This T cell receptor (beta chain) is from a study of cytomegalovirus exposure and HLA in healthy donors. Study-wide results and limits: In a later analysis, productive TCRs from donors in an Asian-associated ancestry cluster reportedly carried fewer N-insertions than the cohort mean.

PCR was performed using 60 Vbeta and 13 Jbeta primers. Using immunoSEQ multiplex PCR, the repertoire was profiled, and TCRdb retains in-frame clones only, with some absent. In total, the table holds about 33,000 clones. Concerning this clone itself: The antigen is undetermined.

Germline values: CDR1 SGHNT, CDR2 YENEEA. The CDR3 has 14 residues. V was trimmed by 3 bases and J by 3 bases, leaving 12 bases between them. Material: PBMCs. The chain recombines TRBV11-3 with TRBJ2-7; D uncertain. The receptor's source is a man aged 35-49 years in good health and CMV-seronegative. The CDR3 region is CASSLSQTIYEQYF. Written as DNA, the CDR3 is TGTGCCAGCAGCTTGAGTCAGACAATCTACGAGCAGTACTTC.